The 20 T cell receptor beta chains presented below share a single source sample, sequenced in a study of regulatory T cells in long-lasting Graves disease. Time point denoted: newly diagnosed GD, antithyroid drugs for less than 3 months. PBMCs provided the RNA from which the TCR library was made. In building TCR beta libraries, iRepertoire HTBI primers were used together with Arm-PCR of CDR3 regions. From the multiplex PCR reads, TCRdb called clonotypes with MiXCR, one entry per CDR3 protein. Seen here are about 330,000 distinct CDR3 sequences, about 17% observed once, and the top ten hold around 21%. The same sample was also studied in work on T cells in Graves' hyperthyroidism and ophthalmopathy.

This sample comprised peripheral blood mononuclear cells (PBMCs), obtained at new diagnosis, from a patient treated with antithyroid drugs. The receptor source for this set is a woman between 18 and 30 years old with Graves disease.

At least ten counts were recorded for this clonotype. The chain employs TRBV28 and TRBJ1-2; D is unclear. Germline assignment: CDR1 MDHEN and CDR2 SYDVKM. Trimming left V 6 bases short and J 8 bases short, with 16 bases between. This CDR3 has 13 amino acids. Here the CDR3 DNA reads TGTGCCAGCAGGCCTGGGCGAGCAAAAGGCTACACCTTC. This encodes CASRPGRAKGYTF.

This clonotype was seen many times. The chain joins TRBV2 to TRBJ1-6; the D is unclear. Germline loops: CDR1 SNHLY, CDR2 FYNNEI. V gave up 4 bases and J gave up 7 bases, with 14 bases separating them. The CDR3 is made up of 15 amino acids. The DNA for the CDR3 is TGTGCCAGCAGTGGTTCGACGGGTCGGAATTCACCCCTCCACTTT. Encoded protein: CASSGSTGRNSPLHF.

This clonotype was seen repeatedly, ten times or more. The V gene is TRBV10-3, the J gene TRBJ2-5, with D possibly being TRBD1 (6 bases). Germline V gene data show CDR1 as ENHRY and CDR2 as SYGVKD. Between the trimmed V and J ends, which lost 4 bases and 1 base, there was a span of 10 bases. CDR3 size: 14 residues. CDR3: CAISVSGAQETQYF. The CDR3, as DNA: TGTGCCATCAGTGTCTCAGGGGCCCAAGAGACCCAGTACTTC.

This clonotype was detected ten times or more. V and J are TRBV6-1 and TRBJ2-3; TRBD2 matches 11 bases. The CDR3 runs 16 residues. V gave up 4 bases and J gave up 5 bases; unmatched junction bases: 8. Germline assignment: CDR1 MNHNS and CDR2 SASEGT. The DNA of the CDR3 is TGTGCCAGCAGTGGACTAGCGGGGATCCGCGAAGATACGCAGTATTTT. Translated, it gives CASSGLAGIREDTQYF.

This clonotype occurred many times. This chain joins TRBV6-2 or TRBV6-3 and TRBJ2-3, with TRBD2 as a possible D gene (6 bases). The V gene lost 2 bases and the J gene lost 5 bases, with 14 bases spanning the gap. Germline V CDR1 and CDR2: MNHEY, SVGEGT. The CDR3 is made up of 15 amino acids. The CDR3, as DNA: TGTGCCAGCAGTTACGGGGAGGTTGCGAGAGATACGCAGTATTTT. This sequence encodes CASSYGEVARDTQYF.

This clonotype occurred many times. V gene TRBV28 combines with J gene TRBJ2-4; D is ambiguous. Germline V gene lookup returns CDR1 MDHEN and CDR2 SYDVKM. The CDR3 covers 14 residues. Between the trimmed V and J ends, which lost 7 bases and 0 bases, there was a span of 10 bases. The CDR3 sequence: CASTSYLAKNIQYF. The CDR3 DNA reads as TGTGCCAGCACCTCCTATCTAGCCAAAAACATTCAGTACTTC.

Points on this clonotype: A much more abundant neighbour one base away suggests this may be a read error. The chain carries TRBV7-9 and TRBJ2-6; D is perhaps TRBD1 (7 bases). This CDR3 has 18 amino acids. Germline V gene lookup returns CDR1 SEHNR and CDR2 FQNEAQ (reference sequence). CDR3 nucleotide sequence: TGTGCCAGCAGCACACGACAGGGACTGAACTCTGGGGCCAACGTCCCGACTTTC. Translated: CASSTRQGLNSGANVPTF.

This clonotype was counted many times. Here the CDR3 DNA reads TGTGCCAGCAGCCAAGATATTCGGCAACAAGAGACCCAGTACTTC. Translation gives CASSQDIRQQETQYF. The V and J genes are TRBV3-1 and TRBJ2-5; D call uncertain. Germline values: CDR1 LGHDT, CDR2 YNNKEL (reference sequence). V lost 0 bases and J lost 2, with 10 bases in between. The CDR3 has 15 amino acids.

J is TRBJ2-6 and V is TRBV4-1, with unresolved D. This CDR3 is 16 amino acids long. Looked up from germline, CDR1 is MGHRA and CDR2 is YSYEKL. Trimming removed 1 base from V and 6 bases from J, with 13 bases in between. For the CDR3, the DNA is TGCGCCAGCAGCCAAGCTGCTCCGGGTGAGGCCAACGTCCTGACTTTC. As protein: CASSQAAPGEANVLTF.

This clonotype was observed at least ten times. V gene TRBV10-1 combines with J gene TRBJ2-3; 10 nucleotides match TRBD2. Germline-derived CDR1 and CDR2 are WNHNN and SYGVQD (reference sequence). J lost 0 bases, V lost 2 bases, and 5 bases had no gene match. This CDR3 is built from 17 residues. The CDR3 is CASSEQRGGYSTDTQYF. DNA for the CDR3: TGCGCCAGCAGTGAGCAGCGGGGGGGCTACAGCACAGATACGCAGTATTTT.

The chain uses TRBV20-1 and TRBJ2-7; D may be TRBD1 or TRBD2 (6 bases each). The CDR3 has 12 residues. Looked up from germline, CDR1 is DFQATT and CDR2 is SNEGSKA (reference sequence). V lost 0 bases and J lost 12, with 15 bases in between. CDR3 nucleotide sequence: TGCAGTGCTAGAGAGGGGGCAGCCGGGGGGTACTTC. Amino acid sequence: CSAREGAAGGYF.

Only a few counts were recorded for this clonotype. The chain links TRBV9 to TRBJ1-1; 9 bases map to TRBD1. The CDR3 sequence is 17 residues long. After removal of 0 bases from V and 4 bases from J, the junction contained 10 bases not matched to a gene. The germline CDR1 and CDR2 sequences are SGDLS and YYNGEE. In DNA form, the CDR3 reads TGTGCCAGCAGCGTAGAGGGGGACAGGGAGCGGCGCACTGAAGCTTTCTTT. It specifies CASSVEGDRERRTEAFF.

This clonotype was found many times. The gene calls are TRBV29-1 and TRBJ2-7; the match to TRBD2 covers 8 bases. Germline lookup yields CDR1 SQVTM and CDR2 ANQGSEA. The length of the CDR3 is 13 residues. The J segment lost 7 bases and the V segment lost 7 bases, leaving 12 bases of the junction unmatched. The CDR3 nucleotides are TGCAGCGCCGGAGCGGGAGTCGTTGGAGAGCAGTACTTC. This gives the protein CSAGAGVVGEQYF.

The genes are TRBV19 and TRBJ2-3; 14 bases agree with TRBD2. The junction had 2 bases not matched to a gene; V was cut back by 3 bases and J by 6 bases. Germline CDR1 LNHDA, CDR2 SQIVND (reference sequence). The CDR3 runs 15 residues. In DNA form, the CDR3 reads TGTGCCAGTAGTATCGGACTAGCGGGGGGTGATACGCAGTATTTT. Amino acids: CASSIGLAGGDTQYF.

This clonotype was seen a handful of times. The CDR3 region is CASSPLGQADYGYTF. The CDR3, as DNA: TGTGCCAGCTCACCGTTGGGACAGGCCGACTATGGCTACACCTTC. The V and J genes are TRBV18 and TRBJ1-2, with 8 bases fitting TRBD1. The CDR3 length is 15 residues. Germline assignment: CDR1 KGHSH and CDR2 LQKENI. J lost 3 bases, V lost 3 bases, and 6 bases had no gene match.

This clonotype was detected ten times or more. The J gene is TRBJ2-3, the V gene TRBV11-2, with D possibly TRBD2 on 7 matching bases. Per the germline V gene, CDR1 is SGHAT and CDR2 is FQNNGV. Trimming pared 5 bases from V and 4 bases from J, leaving 16 bases between. CDR3 length equals 15 residues. Here the CDR3 reads CASSPPGRGADTQYF. The CDR3 nucleotides read TGTGCCAGCAGCCCGCCAGGGAGGGGGGCAGATACGCAGTATTTT.

This clonotype was observed at least ten times. The genes are TRBV28 and TRBJ2-3, with D tentatively TRBD2 (6 bases). Germline V lookup: CDR1 MDHEN, CDR2 SYDVKM. V gave up 6 bases and J gave up 11 bases, with 24 bases separating them. This CDR3 has 15 amino acids. The CDR3 here is CASRLRGRDFELQYF. CDR3 bases: TGTGCCAGCAGGCTTCGCGGCCGGGACTTCGAATTGCAGTATTTT.

This clonotype was seen only a few times. The rearrangement joins TRBV5-4 to TRBJ1-1; 10 nucleotides align to TRBD1. The CDR3 consists of 15 residues. From germline, CDR1 is SGHNT and CDR2 YYREEE (reference sequence). V lost 3 bases, J lost 4 bases, and 6 bases stayed unmatched. The CDR3 region is CASSSMDRGGTEAFF. The CDR3 DNA sequence: TGTGCCAGCAGCTCAATGGACAGGGGGGGCACTGAAGCTTTCTTT.

In this sample, this clonotype turned up many times. The genes are TRBV28 and TRBJ2-1; the D gene could be TRBD1 or TRBD2 (7 bases each). Trimming took 2 bases from V and 7 from J, leaving 18 bases between them. The CDR3 is 16 amino acids. Germline V CDR1 and CDR2: MDHEN, SYDVKM. CDR3 region: CASSLIRGREKNEQFF. CDR3 nucleotides: TGTGCCAGCAGTTTAATAAGGGGGCGGGAGAAAAATGAGCAGTTCTTC.

Details on this clonotype: This sequence is one base from a far larger clone and is likely a read error. The chain combines TRBV3-1 with TRBJ2-7, with D perhaps TRBD1 (6 bases). V was pared by 3 bases and J by 12 bases, with 12 bases between. CDR1 LGHDT and CDR2 YNNKEL come from the germline V gene (reference sequence). CDR3 size: 11 residues. CDR3 residues: CASSQQGTRYF. As DNA, the CDR3 is TGTGCCAGCAGCCAGCAGGGGACCCGGTACTTC.